Only a few counts were recorded for the clone carrying this T cell receptor beta chain. Unique molecular identifiers were added to individual cDNA molecules. TCRdb re-called the 5' RACE reads with MiXCR, one entry per CDR3 protein. This table has about 33,000 distinct CDR3 sequences, under 6% appearing once. The data belong to a study of early T cells in non-severe SARS-CoV-2 infection. The CDR3 covers 14 residues. Deletions cut 6 bases from V and 7 bases from J, with 18 bases between. Per the germline V gene, CDR1 is SNHLY and CDR2 is FYNNEI. Sequenced material: whole blood. V gene TRBV2 combines with J gene TRBJ1-1; D uncertain. This sequence originates from an adult who was a healthcare worker with PCR-confirmed SARS-CoV-2 infection or an uninfected control (not recorded which). The CDR3 nucleotides are TGTGCCAGCAGACCTGAGGTGACGGATCTTGAAGCTTTCTTT. This encodes CASRPEVTDLEAFF.